The 11 T cell receptor beta chains listed next were all sequenced from one sample in a study of blood T cell repertoires in COVID-19. Here immunoSEQ multiplex PCR was the method, and the copy in TCRdb shows in-frame clones only, minus some. The sample gives roughly 300,000 clones, roughly 85% of which show up once; about 14% is in the top ten. The sample consisted of peripheral blood. These receptors were obtained from a human donor in a cohort sampled during active COVID-19.

V is TRBV5-1 and J is TRBJ2-5; 7 positions match TRBD2. CDR3 size: 14 residues. Trimming cost V 0 bases and J 4 bases; bases outside gene matches: 3. The V gene's germline CDR1 is SGHRS and CDR2 YFSETQ. The CDR3 here is CASSLAPGGETQYF. The CDR3 coding sequence is TGCGCCAGCAGCTTGGCCCCGGGGGGAGAGACCCAGTACTTC.

The chain couples TRBV10-3 to TRBJ2-3; 7 positions agree with TRBD1. The CDR3 runs 14 residues. Germline-derived CDR1 and CDR2 are ENHRY and SYGVKD. V lost 10 bases and J lost 3; bases outside the gene matches: 10. The CDR3 here is CATRGPPLTDTQYF. The CDR3 nucleotides are TGTGCCACGAGGGGGCCCCCTCTTACAGATACGCAGTATTTT.

The chain joins TRBV19 to TRBJ1-5; a possible D gene is TRBD1 (6 bases). The CDR3 totals 14 residues. Germline V gives CDR1 LNHDA, CDR2 SQIVND (reference sequence). Trimming pared 4 bases from V and 6 bases from J, leaving 13 bases between. This CDR3 is CASSNQGSGQPQHF. Here the CDR3 DNA reads TGTGCCAGTAGTAATCAGGGGTCCGGTCAGCCCCAGCATTTT.

This chain links TRBV7-3 with TRBJ1-1; no clear D gene. Germline CDR1 is SGHTA and CDR2 is FQGTGA. V lost 1 base, J lost 4 bases, and 10 bases lay in between. The CDR3 is 14 amino acids. Here the CDR3 reads CASSLNIRGTEAFF. The CDR3 nucleotides read TGTGCCAGCAGCTTAAATATCCGGGGCACTGAAGCTTTCTTT.

This chain links TRBV15 with TRBJ2-7, with TRBD2 as a possible D gene (6 bases). This CDR3 contains 15 residues. CDR1 and CDR2 from the germline V gene are LNHNV and YYDKDF (reference sequence). Trimming removed 0 bases from V and 12 bases from J, with 21 bases in between. The CDR3 is CATSREFARRDPPYF. In DNA, the CDR3 is TGTGCCACCAGCAGAGAATTTGCTCGGCGGGACCCGCCGTACTTC.

The sample holds one count of this clone. J is TRBJ2-5 and V is TRBV11-2; 8 positions match TRBD2. The germline CDR1 and CDR2 sequences are SGHAT and FQNNGV. The V and J ends lost 0 bases and 2 bases, in that order; junction bases with no gene match: 5. CDR3 size: 16 residues. The CDR3 DNA follows: TGTGCCAGCAGCTTAGAAAGGGCTAGCGGGCAAGAGACCCAGTACTTC. It translates to CASSLERASGQETQYF. Complete variable domain (other parts from reference TRBV11-2 and TRBJ2-5): EAGVAQSPRYKIIEKRQSVAFWCNPISGHATLYWYQQILGQGPKLLIQFQNNGVVDDSQLPKDRFSAERLKGVDSTLKIQPAKLEDSAVYLCASSLERASGQETQYFGPGTRLLVL.

The chain uses TRBV24-1 and TRBJ2-1; 9 bases map to TRBD2. The V segment lost 3 bases and the J segment 9 bases; nucleotides outside the gene matches: 11. CDR3 size: 16 residues. Germline CDR1 and CDR2: KGHDR and SFDVKD. For the CDR3, the DNA is TGTGCCACCAGTGATATAGTGACTAGCGGTGAGGGTGAGCAGTTCTTC. This sequence encodes CATSDIVTSGEGEQFF.

The chain links TRBV6-5 to TRBJ2-1, with unresolved D. Looked up from germline, CDR1 is MNHEY and CDR2 is SVGAGI. V lost 8 bases to trimming and J lost 5 bases, with 7 bases between them. The CDR3 covers 11 residues. CDR3 sequence: CASQRDNEQFF. CDR3 nucleotides: TGTGCCAGCCAACGAGACAATGAGCAGTTCTTC.

This rearrangement joins TRBV5-1 to TRBJ2-2; no reliable D call. Germline V gene lookup returns CDR1 SGHRS and CDR2 YFSETQ. CDR3 length: 15 amino acids. Trimming shortened V by 4 bases and J by 5 bases, and 15 bases separated the two germline ends. The CDR3 nucleotides are TGCGCCAGCAGCCCCCGACGGATGGAGACCGGGGAGCTGTTTTTT. It translates to CASSPRRMETGELFF.

The V call is TRBV7-2, the J call TRBJ1-3; D unclear. The germline gives CDR1 SGHTA, CDR2 FQGNSA. The CDR3 consists of 18 residues. With 4 bases removed from V and 0 bases from J, the gap between germline ends came to 19 bases. The CDR3 region is CASSSLFGREPSGNTIYF. The CDR3 nucleotides read TGTGCCAGCAGCTCCCTCTTCGGCCGGGAGCCCTCTGGAAACACCATATATTTT.

The chain uses TRBV27 and TRBJ2-3, with 9 bases fitting TRBD2. CDR1 and CDR2 (germline): MNHEY, SMNVEV (reference sequence). After removal of 4 bases from V and 1 base from J, the junction contained 9 bases not matched to a gene. CDR3 length: 17 amino acids. In DNA, the CDR3 is TGTGCCAGCAGTTCCCAATCAGCGGGAGGACGCACAGATACGCAGTATTTT. Translating gives CASSSQSAGGRTDTQYF.